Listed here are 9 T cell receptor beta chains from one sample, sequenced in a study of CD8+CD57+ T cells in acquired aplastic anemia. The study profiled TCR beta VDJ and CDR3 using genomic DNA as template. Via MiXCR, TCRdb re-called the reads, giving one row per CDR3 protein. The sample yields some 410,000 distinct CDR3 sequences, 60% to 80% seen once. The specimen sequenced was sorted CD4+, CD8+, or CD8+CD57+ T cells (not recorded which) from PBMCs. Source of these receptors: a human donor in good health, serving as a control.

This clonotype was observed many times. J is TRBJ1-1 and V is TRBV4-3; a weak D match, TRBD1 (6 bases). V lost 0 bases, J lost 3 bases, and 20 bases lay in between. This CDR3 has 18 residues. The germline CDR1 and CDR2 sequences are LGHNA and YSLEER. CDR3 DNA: TGCGCCAGCAGCCAAGATCCCCAGGGGTCGCCTGTCGACACTGAAGCTTTCTTT. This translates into CASSQDPQGSPVDTEAFF.

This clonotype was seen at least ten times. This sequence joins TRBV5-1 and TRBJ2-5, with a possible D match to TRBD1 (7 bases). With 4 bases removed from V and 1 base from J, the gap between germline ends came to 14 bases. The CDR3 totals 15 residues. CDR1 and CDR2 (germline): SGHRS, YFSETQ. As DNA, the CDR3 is TGCGCCAGCAGCCACCAGGGGGGCGTCCAAGAGACCCAGTACTTC. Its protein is CASSHQGGVQETQYF. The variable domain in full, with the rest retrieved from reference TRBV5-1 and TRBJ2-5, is KAGVTQTPRYLIKTRGQQVTLSCSPISGHRSVSWYQQTPGQGLQFLFEYFSETQRNKGNFPGRFSGRQFSNSRSEMNVSTLELGDSALYLCASSHQGGVQETQYFGPGTRLLVL.

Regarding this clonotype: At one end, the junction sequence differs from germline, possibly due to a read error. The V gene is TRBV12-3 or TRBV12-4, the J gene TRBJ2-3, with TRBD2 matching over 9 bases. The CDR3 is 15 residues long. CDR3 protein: CASTRSGGHTDTQYF. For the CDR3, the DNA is TGTGCTAGCACCCGCAGCGGGGGGCACACAGATACGCAGTATTTT.

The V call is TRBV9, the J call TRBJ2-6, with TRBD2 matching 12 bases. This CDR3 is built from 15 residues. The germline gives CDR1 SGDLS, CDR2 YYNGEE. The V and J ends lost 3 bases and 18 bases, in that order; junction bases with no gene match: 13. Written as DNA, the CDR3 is TGTGCCAGCAGCGCTAGCGGGGGGGAGGCCAATGAGCAGACTTTC. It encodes CASSASGGEANEQTF.

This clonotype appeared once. CDR3 in DNA: TGTGCCAGCAGCGCAGAGGGCGCAAATGAGCAGTTCTTC. This encodes CASSAEGANEQFF. The V gene is TRBV9, the J gene TRBJ2-1, with D possibly being TRBD2 (5 bases). V lost 3 bases and J 7 bases, leaving 11 bases between the germline ends. This CDR3 comprises 13 residues. Germline V gene data show CDR1 as SGDLS and CDR2 as YYNGEE.

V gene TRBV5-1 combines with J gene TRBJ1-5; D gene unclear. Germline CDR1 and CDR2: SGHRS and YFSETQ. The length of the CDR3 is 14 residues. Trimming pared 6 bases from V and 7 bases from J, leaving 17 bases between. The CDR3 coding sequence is TGCGCCAGCATGCGAGAGGTTAGCGACCAGCCCCAGCATTTT. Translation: CASMREVSDQPQHF.

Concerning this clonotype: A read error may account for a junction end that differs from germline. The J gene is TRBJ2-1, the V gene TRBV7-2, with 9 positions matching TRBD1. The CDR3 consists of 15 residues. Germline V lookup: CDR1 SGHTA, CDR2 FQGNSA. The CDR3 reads CANSHPGQGTRAQFF. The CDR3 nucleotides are TGTGCCAACAGCCATCCCGGACAGGGGACGCGGGCGCAGTTCTTC.

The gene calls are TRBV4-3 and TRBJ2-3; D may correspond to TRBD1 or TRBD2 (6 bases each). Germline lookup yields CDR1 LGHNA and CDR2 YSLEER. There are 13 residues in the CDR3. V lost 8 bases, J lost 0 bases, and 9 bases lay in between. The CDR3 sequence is CASGGPSTDTQYF. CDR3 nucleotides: TGCGCCAGCGGGGGGCCGAGCACAGATACGCAGTATTTT.

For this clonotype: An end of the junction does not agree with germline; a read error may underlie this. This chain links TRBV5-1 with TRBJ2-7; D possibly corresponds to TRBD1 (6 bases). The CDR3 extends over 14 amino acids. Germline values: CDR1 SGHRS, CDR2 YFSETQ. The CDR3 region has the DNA TGCGCCGGCAGCTTGCAACAGGGCCGGAACGAGCAGTACTTC. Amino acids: CAGSLQQGRNEQYF.